This T cell receptor (beta chain) came from a study of blood T cell repertoires in COVID-19. Study-level background: COVID-19 samples collected from the United States, Italy and Spain covered acute and convalescent phases.

The table came from immunoSEQ multiplex PCR; TCRdb's copy has only in-frame clones and leaves some out. The sample carries about 230,000 clones, roughly 80% recorded once. The CDR3 totals 17 residues. Germline lookup yields CDR1 LNHDA and CDR2 SQIVND (reference sequence). Unmatched junction bases numbered 5, after V lost 5 bases and J lost 0 bases. Sequencing was carried out using peripheral blood. The chain couples TRBV19 to TRBJ1-5; TRBD1 matches 12 bases. This TCR was recovered from a woman of 80 years or more with acute or convalescent COVID-19. The chain's CDR3 is CASSGTGGLISNQPQHF. CDR3 in DNA: TGTGCCAGTAGTGGGACAGGGGGCCTTATTAGCAATCAGCCCCAGCATTTT.